This T cell receptor (beta chain) comes out of a study of OX40 agonist ivuxolimab in advanced cancers. Across the whole study: Patients assigned to dose escalation were diagnosed with hepatocellular carcinoma, melanoma, renal cell or head and neck cancer.

Sampled blood was obtained at baseline, cycle 4 day 1, and cycle 7 day 1. A word on this clone: The antigen is unknown.

The CDR3 consists of 17 residues. V dropped 1 base and J dropped 2; count of bases not matched to a gene: 8. Germline V CDR1 and CDR2: KGHSH, LQKENI. Findings and limits, study-wide: Expanded peripheral T cells had an undetermined antigen specificity. Blood T cells, both CD4+ and CD8+, expanded clonally by week 6 at 0.1 to 3.0 mg/kg.

Assay: immunoSEQ multiplex PCR; the TCRdb copy retains only in-frame clones and omits some. The sample has around 80,000 clones, about 86% seen once; the top ten hold approximately 0.99%. The chain combines TRBV18 with TRBJ2-5; TRBD2 aligns across 9 bases. This sequence was found in an adult with an advanced solid tumor such as melanoma, head and neck, liver or kidney cancer. The starting material was CD4+ or CD8+ T cells sorted from blood, obtained in a trial of the OX40 agonist ivuxolimab. The CDR3 loop is CASSPLASGVRQETQYF. In DNA form, the CDR3 reads TGTGCCAGCTCACCACTGGCTAGCGGGGTTCGGCAAGAGACCCAGTACTTC.